This T cell receptor beta chain was profiled in a study of cytomegalovirus exposure and HLA in healthy donors. Study-wide context: Most donors, approximately 82% of a few hundred genotyped, fell in the Caucasian-associated ancestry cluster. Whole-study results and caveats: Productive status was seen about 90% or about 30% of the time for most TCR beta V segments in an earlier analysis.

PCR employed 60 Vbeta and 13 Jbeta primers. The data were produced by immunoSEQ multiplex PCR, yet TCRdb's version contains in-frame clones alone and is incomplete. Of around 210,000 clones listed, about three quarters are singletons. Germline V gene data show CDR1 as SGHRS and CDR2 as YFSETQ. CDR3 size: 15 residues. V was clipped by 3 bases and J by 4 bases; unmatched bases: 7. About this clone itself: Its antigen is undetermined.

The J gene is TRBJ2-3, the V gene TRBV5-1; 8 bases are shared with TRBD1. The receptor comes from a boy younger than 18 in good health and CMV-seronegative. Sequenced material: PBMCs. The CDR3 reads CASSSDRVGADTQYF. CDR3 nucleotides: TGCGCCAGCAGCTCGGACAGGGTGGGCGCAGATACGCAGTATTTT.